These 30 T cell receptor beta chains share one sample of origin, sequenced in a study of blood T cell repertoires in COVID-19. Sequencing was performed with immunoSEQ multiplex PCR; in TCRdb, only in-frame clones are kept and a portion is missing. The sample consists of 400,000 or so clones, around nine tenths of them appearing once. Sequencing used peripheral blood. These receptor sequences come from a young man with COVID-19, enrolled during active disease.

This chain links TRBV5-1 with TRBJ2-2; 7 bases are shared with TRBD2. The length of the CDR3 is 14 residues. V trimming: 4 bases; J trimming: 4 bases; junction bases outside the gene matches: 4. Germline loops: CDR1 SGHRS, CDR2 YFSETQ. CDR3 coding DNA: TGCGCCAGCAGCCCTACTAGCGCCACCGGGGAGCTGTTTTTT. Protein sequence: CASSPTSATGELFF.

The chain carries TRBV6-5 and TRBJ2-7; tentative D call: TRBD2 (5 bases). Germline values: CDR1 MNHEY, CDR2 SVGAGI. V dropped 6 bases and J dropped 5 bases, with 20 bases sitting between them. The CDR3 consists of 15 residues. The chain's CDR3 is CASRLLWGEGDEQYF. In nucleotides, the CDR3 is TGTGCCAGCAGACTCCTCTGGGGAGAGGGCGACGAGCAGTACTTC.

V and J are TRBV19 and TRBJ2-2, with unresolved D. V dropped 3 bases and J dropped 1 base, with 12 bases sitting between them. The CDR3 length is 16 residues. Germline CDR1 and CDR2: LNHDA and SQIVND (reference sequence). The CDR3 nucleotides read TGTGCCAGTAGTATCGGTCCGGAGAGGAACACCGGGGAGCTGTTTTTT. Amino acids: CASSIGPERNTGELFF.

This chain uses TRBV24-1 with TRBJ2-2; TRBD2 matches 7 bases. The germline CDR1 and CDR2 sequences are KGHDR and SFDVKD. The CDR3 totals 17 residues. Trimming at V came to 4 bases and at J to 5 bases, leaving 12 bases not matched to a gene. The CDR3 region has the DNA TGTGCCACCAGTGAGCCCCCAGGCGGACTAGAAACCGGGGAGCTGTTTTTT. This translates into CATSEPPGGLETGELFF.

In the case of this clone: Other nucleotide sequences in the sample specify the same CDR3. The chain employs TRBV5-1 and TRBJ2-1, with a possible D match to TRBD2 (5 bases). The CDR3 runs 14 residues. V lost 1 base, J lost 1 base, and 6 bases lay in between. Germline-derived CDR1 and CDR2 are SGHRS and YFSETQ. The CDR3 DNA reads as TGCGCCAGCAGCTTGAGCGGTTCCTACAATGAGCAGTTCTTC. It specifies CASSLSGSYNEQFF.

This chain joins TRBV6-4 and TRBJ1-4, with 9 bases aligning to TRBD1. The V segment lost 4 bases and the J segment 8 bases; nucleotides outside the gene matches: 5. CDR1 and CDR2 from the germline V gene are MRHNA and SNTAGT. This CDR3 comprises 14 residues. The CDR3 DNA sequence: TGTGCCAGCAGTGTTTCCGGGACAGGGGAAAAACTGTTTTTT. It translates to CASSVSGTGEKLFF.

The chain has TRBV5-6 and TRBJ2-7; D is possibly TRBD1 (6 bases). The length of the CDR3 is 13 residues. Germline V CDR1 and CDR2: SGHDT, YYEEEE. V was shortened by 0 bases and J by 5 bases, with 9 bases between the two germline ends. The DNA for the CDR3 is TGTGCCAGCAGCTTGGACAGGGACCACGAGCAGTACTTC. Its protein is CASSLDRDHEQYF.

The genes are TRBV5-4 and TRBJ2-1; TRBD2 is a possible D gene (6 bases). This CDR3 is 15 amino acids long. The V end lost 4 bases, the J end lost 8 bases, and 19 bases lay between the germline ends. Per the germline V gene, CDR1 is SGHNT and CDR2 is YYREEE (reference sequence). The chain's CDR3 is CASSVSSDKGDEQFF. DNA for the CDR3: TGTGCCAGCAGCGTTTCTAGCGACAAGGGCGATGAGCAGTTCTTC. The variable domain in full, with the rest retrieved from reference TRBV5-4 and TRBJ2-1, is ETGVTQSPTHLIKTRGQQVTLRCSSQSGHNTVSWYQQALGQGPQFIFQYYREEENGRGNFPPRFSGLQFPNYSSELNVNALELDDSALYLCASSVSSDKGDEQFFGPGTRLTVL.

CDR3 sequence reads: CASSLAGGPADTQYF. The CDR3 nucleotides read TGTGCCAGCAGCTTAGCGGGGGGGCCGGCGGATACGCAGTATTTT. The J gene is TRBJ2-3, the V gene TRBV11-2, with 8 bases that match TRBD2. J gave up 6 bases and V 1 base, and 6 bases lay outside the gene matches. The CDR3 has 15 residues. Germline V gives CDR1 SGHAT, CDR2 FQNNGV.

This clone has just one count. The sample contains more than one DNA sequence encoding this CDR3. The chain combines TRBV5-1 with TRBJ1-1, with 7 bases that match TRBD1. The V gene end was trimmed by 0 bases and the J gene end by 4 bases; junction bases not matched to a gene: 3. Germline V lookup: CDR1 SGHRS, CDR2 YFSETQ. This CDR3 has 14 residues. CDR3 sequence: CASSLGQGGTEAFF. The CDR3, as DNA: TGCGCCAGCAGCTTGGGACAGGGTGGCACTGAAGCTTTCTTT. Full variable domain (rest looked up from reference TRBV5-1 and TRBJ1-1): KAGVTQTPRYLIKTRGQQVTLSCSPISGHRSVSWYQQTPGQGLQFLFEYFSETQRNKGNFPGRFSGRQFSNSRSEMNVSTLELGDSALYLCASSLGQGGTEAFFGQGTRLTVV.

V gene TRBV30 combines with J gene TRBJ1-2; TRBD1 aligns across 9 bases. CDR1 is GTSNPN and CDR2 is SVGIG in the germline V gene (reference sequence). V trimming: 5 bases; J trimming: 6 bases; junction bases outside the gene matches: 13. This CDR3 comprises 15 residues. As DNA, the CDR3 is TGTGCCTGGGGGGAACCGGGACAGGGTATTGATGGCTACACCTTC. Its translation is CAWGEPGQGIDGYTF.

V is TRBV2 and J is TRBJ2-1; 7 bases are a match to TRBD1. The CDR3 consists of 14 residues. The trim removed 2 bases at V and 8 bases at J, leaving 6 bases unmatched. Germline V lookup: CDR1 SNHLY, CDR2 FYNNEI. The CDR3 DNA sequence: TGTGCCAGCAGTGAATGGGACAGTTCCCATGAGCAGTTCTTC. Its protein product is CASSEWDSSHEQFF.

The chain couples TRBV9 to TRBJ2-1; a possible D gene is TRBD2 (5 bases). The CDR3 runs to 16 residues. From germline, CDR1 is SGDLS and CDR2 YYNGEE. V was cut by 3 bases and J by 0 bases, with 13 bases left in between. For the CDR3, the DNA is TGTGCCAGCAGCGAACTAGACCGCCGCTCCTACAATGAGCAGTTCTTC. It is translated as CASSELDRRSYNEQFF.

V usage is TRBV9 and J usage is TRBJ2-2; 10 bases fit TRBD1. Germline V gene data show CDR1 as SGDLS and CDR2 as YYNGEE. The CDR3 runs 17 residues. The trim removed 4 bases at V and 5 bases at J, leaving 11 bases unmatched. The CDR3 is CASSTKRQGALTGELFF. The CDR3 DNA sequence: TGTGCCAGCAGCACCAAAAGACAGGGGGCTTTAACCGGGGAGCTGTTTTTT. Using reference TRBV9 and TRBJ2-2 for the parts outside the CDR3, the full variable domain is DSGVTQTPKHLITATGQRVTLRCSPRSGDLSVYWYQQSLDQGLQFLIQYYNGEERAKGNILERFSAQQFPDLHSELNLSSLELGDSALYFCASSTKRQGALTGELFFGEGSRLTVL.

This chain uses TRBV2 with TRBJ2-5; the match to TRBD1 covers 7 bases. The CDR3 is made up of 14 amino acids. Losses at the gene ends were 6 bases for V and 2 bases for J; bases not matched to a gene: 6. CDR1 is SNHLY and CDR2 is FYNNEI in the germline V gene. For the CDR3, the DNA is TGTGCCAGCAGGAAGGGGACAGCACAAGAGACCCAGTACTTC. As protein: CASRKGTAQETQYF.

The chain carries TRBV29-1 and TRBJ1-6; TRBD1 matches 7 bases. J was trimmed by 13 bases and V by 8 bases; bases with no gene match: 11. There are 12 residues in the CDR3. CDR1 SQVTM and CDR2 ANQGSEA come from the germline V gene. The DNA of the CDR3 is TGCAGCATCAGGGGGTTTCGAGCGCCCCTCCACTTT. As protein: CSIRGFRAPLHF. The variable domain in full, with the rest retrieved from reference TRBV29-1 and TRBJ1-6, is SAVISQKPSRDICQRGTSLTIQCQVDSQVTMMFWYRQQPGQSLTLIATANQGSEATYESGFVIDKFPISRPNLTFSTLTVSNMSPEDSSIYLCSIRGFRAPLHFGNGTRLTVT.

In regard to this clone: This sample includes further DNA sequences coding for the same CDR3. The chain recombines TRBV3-1 (or the pseudogene TRBV3-2) with TRBJ2-7, with D tentatively TRBD2 (5 bases). Per the germline V gene, CDR1 is LGHDT and CDR2 is YNNKEL (reference sequence). V was trimmed by 0 bases and J by 2 bases, leaving 8 bases between them. This CDR3 is 14 amino acids long. The DNA for the CDR3 is TGTGCCAGCAGCCAAGATCGGGGAACCTACGAGCAGTACTTC. It encodes CASSQDRGTYEQYF.

As for this clone: The same CDR3 is also encoded by other DNA sequences in this sample. The chain recombines TRBV5-1 with TRBJ2-2; D gene ambiguous. Germline V gene lookup returns CDR1 SGHRS and CDR2 YFSETQ. The CDR3 runs 15 residues. Trimming took 0 bases from V and 4 from J, leaving 10 bases between them. This CDR3 is CASSLEGGSTGELFF. The CDR3 DNA follows: TGCGCCAGCAGCTTGGAAGGCGGCTCCACCGGGGAGCTGTTTTTT.

The CDR3 DNA reads TGTGCCAGCTCCCAGACAGGGCCAGAGACCCAGTACTTC. This translates into CASSQTGPETQYF. The chain links TRBV18 to TRBJ2-5; 7 bases align to TRBD1. The germline V gene has CDR1 KGHSH and CDR2 LQKENI. V was pared by 6 bases and J by 4 bases, with 5 bases of the junction left unmatched. This CDR3 is built from 13 residues.

V gene TRBV12-3 or TRBV12-4 combines with J gene TRBJ2-1; TRBD2 is a possible D gene (5 bases). Trimming took off 7 bases at V and 10 bases at J, with 11 bases between the two ends. CDR3 length: 11 amino acids. CDR3: CASTRRGEQFF. The CDR3 nucleotides read TGTGCCAGCACTAGACGCGGGGAGCAGTTCTTC.

The chain recombines TRBV19 with TRBJ1-4; D gene ambiguous. Germline V gene data show CDR1 as LNHDA and CDR2 as SQIVND (reference sequence). V was pared by 4 bases and J by 3 bases, with 9 bases between. The CDR3 runs to 14 residues. This CDR3 is CASSTFGANEKLFF. CDR3 bases: TGTGCCAGTAGTACGTTTGGAGCTAATGAAAAACTGTTTTTT.

The chain has TRBV18 and TRBJ1-5; D uncertain. The CDR3 sequence is 14 residues long. Germline CDR1 reads KGHSH; CDR2 reads LQKENI. With 2 bases removed from V and 3 bases from J, the gap between germline ends came to 8 bases. The CDR3 nucleotides are TGTGCCAGCTCACCAGGGCAGATCAATCAGCCCCAGCATTTT. Its protein product is CASSPGQINQPQHF. Looking up the rest from reference TRBV18 and TRBJ1-5 gives the full variable domain: NAGVMQNPRHLVRRRGQEARLRCSPMKGHSHVYWYRQLPEEGLKFMVYLQKENIIDESGMPKERFSAEFPKEGPSILRIQQVVRGDSAAYFCASSPGQINQPQHFGDGTRLSIL.

The V call is TRBV25-1, the J call TRBJ2-7; D call uncertain. The CDR3 runs 13 residues. Between the trimmed V and J ends, which lost 2 bases and 3 bases, there was a span of 8 bases. Germline loops: CDR1 MGHDK, CDR2 SYGVNS. The CDR3 DNA sequence: TGTGCCAGCAGTGAACCGAGCAACTACGAGCAGTACTTC. This sequence encodes CASSEPSNYEQYF.

The V gene is TRBV19, the J gene TRBJ1-1, with D uncertain. This CDR3 spans 13 amino acids. The V gene's germline CDR1 is LNHDA and CDR2 SQIVND (reference sequence). Trimming removed 1 base from V and 5 bases from J, with 8 bases in between. The chain's CDR3 is CASSIASGTEAFF. The CDR3 region has the DNA TGTGCCAGTAGTATAGCCTCGGGGACTGAAGCTTTCTTT.

The gene calls are TRBV19 and TRBJ1-1; TRBD1 agrees at 8 bases. The V gene's germline CDR1 is LNHDA and CDR2 SQIVND (reference sequence). The CDR3 length is 11 residues. The CDR3 here is CGTGLNTEAFF. CDR3 in DNA: TGTGGGACAGGGCTCAACACTGAAGCTTTCTTT.

The J gene is TRBJ2-5, the V gene TRBV18; 7 bases agree with TRBD1. Germline V gene sequence: CDR1 KGHSH, CDR2 LQKENI. This CDR3 is built from 14 residues. The ends lost 6 bases at V and 5 bases at J; junction bases unmatched: 9. In DNA form, the CDR3 reads TGTGCCAGCTCGGCGAACAGGGGTGGGGAGACCCAGTACTTC. Its translation is CASSANRGGETQYF.

The chain is built from TRBV9 and TRBJ2-1; 11 bases fit TRBD2. Germline CDR1 reads SGDLS; CDR2 reads YYNGEE. V was clipped by 5 bases and J by 3 bases; unmatched bases: 4. The CDR3 contains 15 residues. The CDR3 DNA sequence: TGTGCCAGCAGTTCTAGCGGGGGGAACTACAATGAGCAGTTCTTC. This sequence encodes CASSSSGGNYNEQFF.

The chain carries TRBV11-3 and TRBJ2-1; the match to TRBD1 covers 7 bases. This CDR3 is 17 amino acids long. Germline CDR1 SGHNT, CDR2 YENEEA. Trimming cost V 0 bases and J 0 bases; bases outside gene matches: 5. CDR3 residues: CASSLDPDRNSYNEQFF. The CDR3 bases are TGTGCCAGCAGCTTAGATCCGGACAGGAACTCCTACAATGAGCAGTTCTTC.

This clone is a singleton in its sample. The chain is built from TRBV12-3 or TRBV12-4 and TRBJ2-2; D not resolved. CDR3 size: 13 residues. V lost 4 bases and J lost 5, with 8 bases in between. CDR3 bases: TGTGCCAGCAGTTCTCTAGTGACCGGGGAGCTGTTTTTT. Translating gives CASSSLVTGELFF.

In this sample, this clone turned up once. This rearrangement joins TRBV27 to TRBJ1-1; D uncertain. Per germline, CDR1 MNHEY and CDR2 SMNVEV (reference sequence). V dropped 3 bases and J dropped 4 bases, with 12 bases sitting between them. CDR3 length: 14 residues. DNA of the CDR3: TGTGCCAGCAGTTTTCGAGGCCCGAGCACTGAAGCTTTCTTT. Its protein product is CASSFRGPSTEAFF.